This T cell receptor beta chain was retrieved from a study of identifying expanded T cells in peripheral blood. Findings of the study overall: Roughly two-week clone count variance significantly increased as total template count grew. Differentially abundant clones: 1 to 1.5 between replicates, around 17 at around 15 days, over 18 at four.

Generated by immunoSEQ multiplex PCR, the TCRdb table keeps only in-frame clones and is missing some. The table includes over 100,000 clones, 88% detected once. Germline V gives CDR1 LNHDA, CDR2 SQIVND (reference sequence). CDR3 size: 16 residues. The trim removed 6 bases at V and 5 bases at J, leaving 12 bases unmatched. Healthy donors had no documented immune events, such as infections, while sampled. In regard to this clone: Its antigen is unidentified.

The V and J genes are TRBV19 and TRBJ2-3; 9 nucleotides match TRBD1. Input material: blood. This clonotype was obtained from a person aged 18 to 70 in good health. CDR3 DNA sequence: TGTGCCAGTAGACCCGATGGGACAGGGATGATAGATACGCAGTATTTT. Translating gives CASRPDGTGMIDTQYF.